The T cell receptor beta chain under discussion was sequenced for a study of T-cell memory formation after mild COVID-19. Germline V gene sequence: CDR1 LNHDA, CDR2 SQIVND (reference sequence). CDR3 length: 15 amino acids. The ends were cut back, 5 bases at V and 3 bases at J, with 16 bases in the middle. TCRdb reprocessed the 5' RACE reads with MiXCR, giving one entry per CDR3 protein. The sample has about 140,000 distinct CDR3 sequences, 11% to 15% seen once; the top ten hold more than 25%. To note about this clonotype: One base away lies a much larger clone, so this may be a sequencing read error.

The sample consisted of PBMCs or a T cell subset sorted from them (not recorded which). The clonotype comes from an adult woman who had mild COVID-19 (a few samples of this study predate the infection). Cell type and time point are not known. The chain uses TRBV19 and TRBJ1-1; possibly TRBD1 for D (5 bases). In DNA, the CDR3 is TGTGCCAGTAGTCCATGGGGACTGGGGCACACTGAAGCTTTCTTT. Amino acid sequence: CASSPWGLGHTEAFF.